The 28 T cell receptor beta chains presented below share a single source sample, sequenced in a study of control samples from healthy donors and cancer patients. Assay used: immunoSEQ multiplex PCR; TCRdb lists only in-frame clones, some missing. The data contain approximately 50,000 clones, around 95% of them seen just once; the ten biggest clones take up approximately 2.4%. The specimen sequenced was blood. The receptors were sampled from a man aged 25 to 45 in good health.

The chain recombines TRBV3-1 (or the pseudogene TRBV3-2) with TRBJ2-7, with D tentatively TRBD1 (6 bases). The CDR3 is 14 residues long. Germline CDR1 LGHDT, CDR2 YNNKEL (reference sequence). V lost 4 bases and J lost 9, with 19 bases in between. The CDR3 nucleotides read TGTGCCAGCAGCCTCGCGGACAGAATGGACGGGCAGTACTTC. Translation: CASSLADRMDGQYF.

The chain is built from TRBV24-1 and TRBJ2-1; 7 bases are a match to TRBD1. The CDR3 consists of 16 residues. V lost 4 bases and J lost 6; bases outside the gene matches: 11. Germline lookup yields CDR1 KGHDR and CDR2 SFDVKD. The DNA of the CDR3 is TGTGCCACCAGTGAACCCAACAGGGGCGGACGCAATGAGCAGTTCTTC. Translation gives CATSEPNRGGRNEQFF.

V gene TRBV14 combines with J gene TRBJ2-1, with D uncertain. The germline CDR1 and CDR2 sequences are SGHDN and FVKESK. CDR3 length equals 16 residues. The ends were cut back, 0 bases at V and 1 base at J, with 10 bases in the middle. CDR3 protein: CASSQDPALSYNEQFF. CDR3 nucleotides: TGTGCCAGCAGCCAAGATCCGGCCTTATCCTACAATGAGCAGTTCTTC.

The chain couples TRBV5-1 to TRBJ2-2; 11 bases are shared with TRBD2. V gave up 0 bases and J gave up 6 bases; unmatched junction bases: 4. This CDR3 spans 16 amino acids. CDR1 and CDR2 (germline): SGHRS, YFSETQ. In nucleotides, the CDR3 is TGCGCCAGCAGCTTGGTTACTAGCGGGAGAGCCGGGGAGCTGTTTTTT. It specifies CASSLVTSGRAGELFF.

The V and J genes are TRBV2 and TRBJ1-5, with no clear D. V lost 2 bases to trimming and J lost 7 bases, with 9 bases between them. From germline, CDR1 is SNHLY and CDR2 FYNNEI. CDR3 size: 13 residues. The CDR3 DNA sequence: TGTGCCAGCAGTGAAAGCCAGCCCCAGCCCCAGCATTTT. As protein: CASSESQPQPQHF.

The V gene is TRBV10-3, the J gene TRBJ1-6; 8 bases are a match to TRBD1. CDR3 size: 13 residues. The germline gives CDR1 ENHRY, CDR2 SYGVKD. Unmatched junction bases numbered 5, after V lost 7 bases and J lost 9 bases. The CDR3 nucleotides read TGTGCCATCACCGGACAGGGTACTTCACCCCTCCACTTT. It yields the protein CAITGQGTSPLHF.

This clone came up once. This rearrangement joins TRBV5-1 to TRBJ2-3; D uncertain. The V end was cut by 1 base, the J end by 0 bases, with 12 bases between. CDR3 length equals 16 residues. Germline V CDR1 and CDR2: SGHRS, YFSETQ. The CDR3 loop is CASSLPGAASTDTQYF. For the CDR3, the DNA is TGCGCCAGCAGCTTGCCGGGCGCCGCTAGCACAGATACGCAGTATTTT.

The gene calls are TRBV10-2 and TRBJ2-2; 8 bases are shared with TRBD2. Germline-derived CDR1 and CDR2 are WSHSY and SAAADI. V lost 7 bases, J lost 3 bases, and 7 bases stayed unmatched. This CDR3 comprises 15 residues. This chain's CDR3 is CASKTIAGHTGELFF. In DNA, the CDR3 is TGCGCCAGCAAAACAATAGCGGGACACACCGGGGAGCTGTTTTTT.

The CDR3 coding sequence is TGTGCTAGTGGTTTGTGGGGGGACTACGAGCAGTACTTC. This gives the protein CASGLWGDYEQYF. This sequence joins TRBV12-5 and TRBJ2-7, with a possible D match to TRBD2 (6 bases). This CDR3 contains 13 residues. V lost 2 bases to trimming and J lost 3 bases, with 8 bases between them. The germline gives CDR1 LGHNT, CDR2 FRNRAP.

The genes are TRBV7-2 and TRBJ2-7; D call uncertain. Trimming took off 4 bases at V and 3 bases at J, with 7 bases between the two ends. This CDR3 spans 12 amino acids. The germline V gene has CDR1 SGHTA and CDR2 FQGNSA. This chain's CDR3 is CASSSRDYEQYF. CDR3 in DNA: TGTGCCAGCAGCTCCCGAGACTACGAGCAGTACTTC.

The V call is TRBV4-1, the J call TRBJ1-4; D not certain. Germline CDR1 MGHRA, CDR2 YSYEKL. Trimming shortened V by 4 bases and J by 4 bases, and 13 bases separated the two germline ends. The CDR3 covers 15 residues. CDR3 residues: CASSPSADGNEKLFF. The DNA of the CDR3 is TGCGCCAGCAGCCCTTCCGCGGACGGTAATGAAAAACTGTTTTTT.

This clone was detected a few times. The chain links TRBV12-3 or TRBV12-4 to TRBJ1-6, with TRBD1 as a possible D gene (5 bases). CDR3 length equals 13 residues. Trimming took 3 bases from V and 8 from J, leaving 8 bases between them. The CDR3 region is CASSFLGDSPLHF. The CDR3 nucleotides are TGTGCCAGCAGTTTTTTAGGGGATTCACCCCTCCACTTT.

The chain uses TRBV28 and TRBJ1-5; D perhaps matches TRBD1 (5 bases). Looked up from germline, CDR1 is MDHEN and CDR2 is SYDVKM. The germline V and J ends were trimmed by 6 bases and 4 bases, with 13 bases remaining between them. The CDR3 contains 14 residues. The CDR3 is CASRDRGGNQPQHF. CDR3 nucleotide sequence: TGTGCCAGCAGGGACCGGGGGGGGAATCAGCCCCAGCATTTT.

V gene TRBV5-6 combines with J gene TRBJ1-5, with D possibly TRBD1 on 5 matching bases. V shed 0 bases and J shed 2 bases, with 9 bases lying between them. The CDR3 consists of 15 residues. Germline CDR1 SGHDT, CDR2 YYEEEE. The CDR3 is CASSLAGGGNQPQHF. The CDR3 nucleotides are TGTGCCAGCAGCTTGGCAGGAGGGGGCAATCAGCCCCAGCATTTT. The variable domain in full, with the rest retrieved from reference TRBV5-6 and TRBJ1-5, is DAGVTQSPTHLIKTRGQQVTLRCSPKSGHDTVSWYQQALGQGPQFIFQYYEEEERQRGNFPDRFSGHQFPNYSSELNVNALLLGDSALYLCASSLAGGGNQPQHFGDGTRLSIL.

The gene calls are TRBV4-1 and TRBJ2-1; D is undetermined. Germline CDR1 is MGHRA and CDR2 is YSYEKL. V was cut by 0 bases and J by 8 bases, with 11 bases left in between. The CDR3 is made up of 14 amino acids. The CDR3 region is CASSQEVGQDEQFF. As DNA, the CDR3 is TGCGCCAGCAGCCAAGAGGTTGGGCAAGATGAGCAGTTCTTC.

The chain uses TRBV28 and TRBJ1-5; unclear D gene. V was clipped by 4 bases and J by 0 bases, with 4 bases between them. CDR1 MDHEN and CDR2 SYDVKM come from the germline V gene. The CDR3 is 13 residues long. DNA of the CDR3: TGTGCCAGCAGTTGGGATAGCAATCAGCCCCAGCATTTT. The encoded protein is CASSWDSNQPQHF.

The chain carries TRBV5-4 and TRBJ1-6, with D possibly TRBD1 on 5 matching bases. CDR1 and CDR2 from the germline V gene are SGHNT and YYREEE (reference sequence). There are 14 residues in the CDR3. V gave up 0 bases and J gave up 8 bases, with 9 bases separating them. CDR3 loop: CASSLAGFDSPLHF. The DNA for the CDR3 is TGTGCCAGCAGCTTGGCAGGGTTCGATTCACCCCTCCACTTT.

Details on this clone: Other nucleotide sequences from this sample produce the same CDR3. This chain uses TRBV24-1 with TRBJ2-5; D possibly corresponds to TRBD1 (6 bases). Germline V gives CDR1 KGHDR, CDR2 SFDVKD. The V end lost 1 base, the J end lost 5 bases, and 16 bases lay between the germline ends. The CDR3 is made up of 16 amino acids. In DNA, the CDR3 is TGTGCCACCAGTGATTTCAGTAGAACAGGGCTCGAGACCCAGTACTTC. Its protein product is CATSDFSRTGLETQYF.

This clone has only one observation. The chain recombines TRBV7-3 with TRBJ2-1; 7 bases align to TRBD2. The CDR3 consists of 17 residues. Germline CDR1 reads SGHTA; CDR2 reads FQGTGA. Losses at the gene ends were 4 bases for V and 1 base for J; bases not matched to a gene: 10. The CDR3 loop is CASSWGGSGRSYNEQFF. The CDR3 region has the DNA TGTGCCAGCAGCTGGGGTGGTAGCGGGCGATCCTACAATGAGCAGTTCTTC.

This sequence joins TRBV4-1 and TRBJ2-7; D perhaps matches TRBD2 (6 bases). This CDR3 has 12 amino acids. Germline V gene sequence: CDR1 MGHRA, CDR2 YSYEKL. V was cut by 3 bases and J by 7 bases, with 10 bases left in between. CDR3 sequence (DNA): TGCGCCAGCAGCCAGACAAGCGGGGAGCAGTACTTC. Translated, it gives CASSQTSGEQYF.

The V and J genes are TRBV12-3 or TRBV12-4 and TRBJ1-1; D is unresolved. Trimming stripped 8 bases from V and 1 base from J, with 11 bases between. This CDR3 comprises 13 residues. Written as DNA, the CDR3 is TGTGCCAGCCAAGCCCCCCAGAACACTGAAGCTTTCTTT. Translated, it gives CASQAPQNTEAFF.

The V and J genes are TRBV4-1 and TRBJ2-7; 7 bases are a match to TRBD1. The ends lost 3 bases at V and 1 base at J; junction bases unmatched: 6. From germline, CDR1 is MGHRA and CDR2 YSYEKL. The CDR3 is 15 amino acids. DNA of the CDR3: TGCGCCAGCAGCCACCGACAGGGCGAATCCTACGAGCAGTACTTC. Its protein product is CASSHRQGESYEQYF.

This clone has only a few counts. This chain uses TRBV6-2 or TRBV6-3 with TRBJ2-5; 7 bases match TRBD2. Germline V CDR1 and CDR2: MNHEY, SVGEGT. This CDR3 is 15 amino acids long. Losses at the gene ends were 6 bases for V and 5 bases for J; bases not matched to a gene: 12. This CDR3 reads CASSPSGRETETQYF. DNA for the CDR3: TGTGCCAGCAGCCCTTCGGGGCGGGAGACGGAGACCCAGTACTTC.

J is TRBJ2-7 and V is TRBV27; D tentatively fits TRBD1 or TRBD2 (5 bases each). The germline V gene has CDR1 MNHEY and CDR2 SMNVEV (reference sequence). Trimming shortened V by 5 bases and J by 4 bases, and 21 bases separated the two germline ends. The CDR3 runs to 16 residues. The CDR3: CASSKLLGTHLYEQYF. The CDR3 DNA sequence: TGTGCCAGCAGTAAACTCCTCGGGACCCATTTGTACGAGCAGTACTTC.

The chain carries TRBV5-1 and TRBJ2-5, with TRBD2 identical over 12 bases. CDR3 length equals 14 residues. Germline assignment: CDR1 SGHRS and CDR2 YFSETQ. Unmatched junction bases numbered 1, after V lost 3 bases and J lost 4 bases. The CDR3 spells CASSWGLAGETQYF. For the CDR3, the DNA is TGCGCCAGCAGCTGGGGACTAGCGGGAGAGACCCAGTACTTC.

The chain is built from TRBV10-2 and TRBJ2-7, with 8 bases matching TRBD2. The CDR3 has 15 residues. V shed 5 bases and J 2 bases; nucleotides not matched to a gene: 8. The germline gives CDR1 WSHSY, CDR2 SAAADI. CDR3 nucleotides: TGCGCCAGCAGTTTAGTGACTAGCGTCCCCTACGAGCAGTACTTC. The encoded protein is CASSLVTSVPYEQYF.

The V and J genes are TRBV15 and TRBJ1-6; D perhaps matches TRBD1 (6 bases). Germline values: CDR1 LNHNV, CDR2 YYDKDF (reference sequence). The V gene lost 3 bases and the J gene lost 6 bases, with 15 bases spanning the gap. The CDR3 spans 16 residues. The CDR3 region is CATSSRDKVPNSPLHF. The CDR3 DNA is TGTGCCACCAGCAGTCGGGACAAAGTACCTAATTCACCCCTCCACTTT.

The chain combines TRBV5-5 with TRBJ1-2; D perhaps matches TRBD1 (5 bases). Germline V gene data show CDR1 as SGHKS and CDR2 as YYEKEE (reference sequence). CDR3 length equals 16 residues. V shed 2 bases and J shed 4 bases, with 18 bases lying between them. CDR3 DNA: TGTGCCAGCAGCTTTCTTTCGGGGGGATTAAGCTATGGCTACACCTTC. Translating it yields CASSFLSGGLSYGYTF.